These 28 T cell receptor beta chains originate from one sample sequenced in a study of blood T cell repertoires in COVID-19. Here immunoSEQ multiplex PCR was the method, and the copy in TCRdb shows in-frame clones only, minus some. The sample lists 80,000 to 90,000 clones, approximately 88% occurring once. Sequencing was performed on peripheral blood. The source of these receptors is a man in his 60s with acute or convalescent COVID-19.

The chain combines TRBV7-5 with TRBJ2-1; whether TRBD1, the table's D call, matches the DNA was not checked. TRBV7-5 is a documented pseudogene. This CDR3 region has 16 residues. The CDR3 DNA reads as TGTGCCAGAAGCCGTGGGACAGGGAGCTCCTACAATGAGCAGTTCTTC. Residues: CARSRGTGSSYNEQFF.

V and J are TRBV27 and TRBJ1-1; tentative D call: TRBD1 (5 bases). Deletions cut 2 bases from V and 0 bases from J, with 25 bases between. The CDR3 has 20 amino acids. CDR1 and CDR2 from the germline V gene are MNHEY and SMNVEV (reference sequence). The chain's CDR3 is CASSLSVGGPWRGMNTEAFF. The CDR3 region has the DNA TGTGCCAGCAGTTTAAGTGTGGGAGGGCCTTGGAGGGGTATGAACACTGAAGCTTTCTTT.

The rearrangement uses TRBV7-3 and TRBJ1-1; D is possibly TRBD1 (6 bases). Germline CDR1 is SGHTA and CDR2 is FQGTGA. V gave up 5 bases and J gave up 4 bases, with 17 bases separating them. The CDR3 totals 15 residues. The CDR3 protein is CASSRSDSPPTEAFF. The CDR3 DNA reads TGTGCCAGCAGCCGATCGGACAGTCCCCCCACTGAAGCTTTCTTT.

The CDR3 bases are TGTGCCAGCAGCTCATCAGGGGTTAAGGACTATGGCTACACCTTC. It translates to CASSSSGVKDYGYTF. This chain connects TRBV5-4 to TRBJ1-2; perhaps TRBD1 as D (6 bases). V lost 3 bases to trimming and J lost 3 bases, with 15 bases between them. This CDR3 comprises 15 residues. Germline V CDR1 and CDR2: SGHNT, YYREEE (reference sequence).

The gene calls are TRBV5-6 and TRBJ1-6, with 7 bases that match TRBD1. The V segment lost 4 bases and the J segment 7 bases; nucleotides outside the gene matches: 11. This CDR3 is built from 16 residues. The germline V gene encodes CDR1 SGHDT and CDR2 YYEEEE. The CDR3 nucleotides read TGTGCCAGCAGCCCGACAGGGCGTTTGGGGAATTCACCCCTCCACTTT. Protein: CASSPTGRLGNSPLHF.

The CDR3 here is CASSFRGAGGELFF. The CDR3 bases are TGTGCCAGCAGCTTCCGGGGGGCTGGCGGGGAGCTGTTTTTT. J is TRBJ2-2 and V is TRBV5-8, with D possibly being TRBD2 (7 bases). The length of the CDR3 is 14 residues. V dropped 2 bases and J dropped 7 bases, with 12 bases sitting between them. Per the germline V gene, CDR1 is SGHTS and CDR2 is YDEGEE.

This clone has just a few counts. CDR3 amino acids: CSVDAGKDSYEQYF. For the CDR3, the DNA is TGCAGCGTTGACGCAGGGAAGGACTCCTACGAGCAGTACTTC. The chain couples TRBV29-1 to TRBJ2-7; a weak D match, TRBD1 (5 bases). V gave up 3 bases and J gave up 0 bases, with 12 bases separating them. Germline CDR1 SQVTM, CDR2 ANQGSEA. There are 14 residues in the CDR3.

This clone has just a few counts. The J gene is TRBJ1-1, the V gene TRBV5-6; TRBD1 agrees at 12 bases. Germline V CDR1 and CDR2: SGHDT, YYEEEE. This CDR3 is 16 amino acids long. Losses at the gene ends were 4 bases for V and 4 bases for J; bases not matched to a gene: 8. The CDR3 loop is CASSPGTGGWSTEAFF. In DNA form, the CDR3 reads TGTGCCAGCAGCCCTGGGACAGGGGGCTGGAGCACTGAAGCTTTCTTT.

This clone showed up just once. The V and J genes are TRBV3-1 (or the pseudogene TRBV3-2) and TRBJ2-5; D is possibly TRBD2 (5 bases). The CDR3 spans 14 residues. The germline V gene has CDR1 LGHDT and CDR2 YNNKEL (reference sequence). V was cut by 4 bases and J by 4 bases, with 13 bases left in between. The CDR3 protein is CASSPFEGSETQYF. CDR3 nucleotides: TGTGCCAGCAGCCCTTTCGAGGGTTCAGAGACCCAGTACTTC.

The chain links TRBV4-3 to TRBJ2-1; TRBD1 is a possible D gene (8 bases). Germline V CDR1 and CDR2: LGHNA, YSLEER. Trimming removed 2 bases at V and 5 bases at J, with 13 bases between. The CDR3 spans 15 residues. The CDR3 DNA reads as TGCGCCAGCAGCCAATACAGGGGGGGGAACAATGAGCAGTTCTTC. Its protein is CASSQYRGGNNEQFF.

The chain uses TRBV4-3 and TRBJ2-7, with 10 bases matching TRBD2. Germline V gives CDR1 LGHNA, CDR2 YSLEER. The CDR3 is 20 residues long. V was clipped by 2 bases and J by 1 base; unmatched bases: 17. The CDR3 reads CASSQSGAASGGGGSYEQYF. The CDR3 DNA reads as TGCGCCAGCAGCCAATCGGGGGCGGCTAGCGGGGGCGGAGGGTCCTACGAGCAGTACTTC.

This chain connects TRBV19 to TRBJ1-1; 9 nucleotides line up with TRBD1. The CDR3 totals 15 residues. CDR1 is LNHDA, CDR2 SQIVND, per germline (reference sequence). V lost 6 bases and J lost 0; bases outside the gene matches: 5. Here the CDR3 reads CASSIQGALNTEAFF. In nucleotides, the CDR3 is TGTGCCAGTAGCATACAGGGGGCCCTGAACACTGAAGCTTTCTTT. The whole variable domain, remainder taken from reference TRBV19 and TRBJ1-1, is DGGITQSPKYLFRKEGQNVTLSCEQNLNHDAMYWYRQDPGQGLRLIYYSQIVNDFQKGDIAEGYSVSREKKESFPLTVTSAQKNPTAFYLCASSIQGALNTEAFFGQGTRLTVV.

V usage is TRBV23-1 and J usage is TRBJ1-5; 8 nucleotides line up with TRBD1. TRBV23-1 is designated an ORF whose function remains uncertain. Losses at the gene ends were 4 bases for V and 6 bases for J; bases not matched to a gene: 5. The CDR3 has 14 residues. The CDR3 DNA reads TGCGCCAGCAGTCGGCCCGACAGGGGTCAGCCCCAGCATTTT. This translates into CASSRPDRGQPQHF.

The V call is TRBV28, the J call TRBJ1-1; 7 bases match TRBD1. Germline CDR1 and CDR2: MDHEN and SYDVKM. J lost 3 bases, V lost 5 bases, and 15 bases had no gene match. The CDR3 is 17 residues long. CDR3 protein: CASSLGQAKKVDTEAFF. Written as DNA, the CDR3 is TGTGCCAGCAGTCTAGGACAGGCTAAAAAGGTTGACACTGAAGCTTTCTTT.

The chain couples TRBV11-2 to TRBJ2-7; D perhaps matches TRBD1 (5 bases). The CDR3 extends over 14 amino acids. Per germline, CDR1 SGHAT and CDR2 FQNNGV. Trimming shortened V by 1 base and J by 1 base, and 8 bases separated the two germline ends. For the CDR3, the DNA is TGTGCCAGCAGCTTAGCTCAGGGATCCTACGAGCAGTACTTC. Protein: CASSLAQGSYEQYF. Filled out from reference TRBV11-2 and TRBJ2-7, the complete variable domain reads EAGVAQSPRYKIIEKRQSVAFWCNPISGHATLYWYQQILGQGPKLLIQFQNNGVVDDSQLPKDRFSAERLKGVDSTLKIQPAKLEDSAVYLCASSLAQGSYEQYFGPGTRLTVT.

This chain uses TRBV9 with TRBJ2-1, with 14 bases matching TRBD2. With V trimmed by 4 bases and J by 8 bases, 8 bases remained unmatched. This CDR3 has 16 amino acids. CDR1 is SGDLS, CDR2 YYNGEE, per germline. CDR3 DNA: TGTGCCAGCAGCCCCGGGACTAGCGGGGGATTTGATGAGCAGTTCTTC. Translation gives CASSPGTSGGFDEQFF.

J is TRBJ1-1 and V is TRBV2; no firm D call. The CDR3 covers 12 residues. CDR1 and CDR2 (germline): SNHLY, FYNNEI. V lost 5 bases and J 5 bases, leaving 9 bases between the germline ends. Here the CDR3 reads CASSKGGTEAFF. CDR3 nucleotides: TGTGCCAGCAGTAAGGGAGGAACTGAAGCTTTCTTT.

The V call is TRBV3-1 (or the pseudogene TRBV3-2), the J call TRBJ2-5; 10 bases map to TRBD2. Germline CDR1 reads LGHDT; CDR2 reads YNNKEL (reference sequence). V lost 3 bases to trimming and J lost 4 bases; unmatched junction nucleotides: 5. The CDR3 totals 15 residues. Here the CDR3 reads CASSQGLASGETQYF. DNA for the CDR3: TGTGCCAGCAGCCAGGGACTAGCGTCGGGAGAGACCCAGTACTTC.

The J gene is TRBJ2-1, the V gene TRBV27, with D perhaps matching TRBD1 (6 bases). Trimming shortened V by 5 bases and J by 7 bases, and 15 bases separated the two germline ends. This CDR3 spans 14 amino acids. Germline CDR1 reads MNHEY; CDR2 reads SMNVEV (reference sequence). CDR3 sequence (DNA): TGTGCCAGCAGTCCGACAGGTCCCGGGAATGAGCAGTTCTTC. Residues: CASSPTGPGNEQFF.

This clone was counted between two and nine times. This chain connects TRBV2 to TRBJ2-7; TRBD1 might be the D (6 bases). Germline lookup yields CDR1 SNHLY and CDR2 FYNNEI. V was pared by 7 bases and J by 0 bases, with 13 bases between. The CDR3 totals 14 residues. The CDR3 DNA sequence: TGTGCCAGCATGGGGGCACAGGGCTCCTACGAGCAGTACTTC. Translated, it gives CASMGAQGSYEQYF.

The CDR3 is CASSQRDKDTEAFF. As DNA, the CDR3 is TGCGCCAGCAGCCAGAGGGATAAGGACACTGAAGCTTTCTTT. This chain uses TRBV4-1 with TRBJ1-1; D is undetermined. The CDR3 consists of 14 residues. V dropped 3 bases and J dropped 3 bases, with 11 bases sitting between them. Germline V gene data show CDR1 as MGHRA and CDR2 as YSYEKL.

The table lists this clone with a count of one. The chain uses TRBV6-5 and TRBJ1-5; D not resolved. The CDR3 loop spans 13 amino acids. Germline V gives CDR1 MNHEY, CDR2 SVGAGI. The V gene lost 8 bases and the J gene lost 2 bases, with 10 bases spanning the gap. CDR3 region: CASYDQGNQPQHF. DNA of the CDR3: TGTGCCAGCTATGATCAGGGCAATCAGCCCCAGCATTTT.

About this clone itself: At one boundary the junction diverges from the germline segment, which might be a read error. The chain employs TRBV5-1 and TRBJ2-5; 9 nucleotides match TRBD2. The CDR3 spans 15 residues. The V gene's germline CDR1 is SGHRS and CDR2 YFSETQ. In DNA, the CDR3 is TGTGCCTCCGGGGCGCGGGGGGGGCCGGAAGAGACCCAGTACTTC. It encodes CASGARGGPEETQYF. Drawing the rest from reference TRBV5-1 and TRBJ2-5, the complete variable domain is KAGVTQTPRYLIKTRGQQVTLSCSPISGHRSVSWYQQTPGQGLQFLFEYFSETQRNKGNFPGRFSGRQFSNSRSEMNVSTLELGDSALYLCASGARGGPEETQYFGPGTRLLVL.

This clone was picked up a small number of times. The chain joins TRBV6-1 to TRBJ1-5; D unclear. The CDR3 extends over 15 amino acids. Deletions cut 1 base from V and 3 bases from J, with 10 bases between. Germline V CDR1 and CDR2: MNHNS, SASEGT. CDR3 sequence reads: CASSEGIAFNQPQHF. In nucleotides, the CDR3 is TGTGCCAGCAGTGAAGGAATAGCATTCAATCAGCCCCAGCATTTT.

The CDR3 bases are TGTGCCAGCAGTTACCCGCGGACAGGGGGACAGCCCCAGCATTTT. It yields the protein CASSYPRTGGQPQHF. The chain couples TRBV6-5 to TRBJ1-5, with 10 bases identical to TRBD1. The CDR3 is made up of 15 amino acids. Per germline, CDR1 MNHEY and CDR2 SVGAGI. Trimming cost V 2 bases and J 7 bases; bases outside gene matches: 5.

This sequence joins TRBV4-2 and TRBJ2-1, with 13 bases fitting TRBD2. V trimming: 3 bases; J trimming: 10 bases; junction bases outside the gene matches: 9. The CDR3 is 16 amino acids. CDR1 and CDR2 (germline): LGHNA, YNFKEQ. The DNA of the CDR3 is TGTGCCAGCAGCCATGAAACTAGCGGGGGGGCCTGGGAGCAGTTCTTC. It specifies CASSHETSGGAWEQFF.

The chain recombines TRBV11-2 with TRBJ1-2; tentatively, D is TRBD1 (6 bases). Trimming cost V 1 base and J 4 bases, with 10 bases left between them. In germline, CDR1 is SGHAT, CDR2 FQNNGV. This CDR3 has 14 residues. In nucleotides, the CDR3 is TGTGCCAGCAGCTTAGGAGGACAGACCTATGGCTACACCTTC. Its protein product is CASSLGGQTYGYTF.

The CDR3 here is CAWSVEGGVLREQYF. CDR3 DNA sequence: TGTGCCTGGAGTGTAGAAGGGGGAGTTTTACGGGAGCAGTACTTC. The chain uses TRBV30 and TRBJ2-7; weak D call: TRBD1 (6 bases). The CDR3 extends over 15 amino acids. Trimming stripped 0 bases from V and 7 bases from J, with 19 bases between. CDR1 and CDR2 (germline): GTSNPN, SVGIG (reference sequence).